Here is one TCR beta chain with its context. The V gene end was trimmed by 1 base and the J gene end by 9 bases; junction bases not matched to a gene: 7. CDR1 and CDR2 from the germline V gene are MNHNS and SASEGT. This CDR3 is built from 15 residues. This sample stems from a study of blood T cell repertoires in COVID-19. TCRdb's copy holds only in-frame clones and misses some; the assay was immunoSEQ multiplex PCR. Here the sample spans over 45,000 clones, roughly 87% being singletons. This chain links TRBV6-1 with TRBJ2-1, with TRBD2 matching 9 bases. The specimen was peripheral blood. This clonotype was obtained from a man aged 60 to 75 with active COVID-19. CDR3 region: CASSEDRREGLEQFF. Here the CDR3 DNA reads TGTGCCAGCAGTGAAGATAGGCGGGAGGGCCTTGAGCAGTTCTTC.